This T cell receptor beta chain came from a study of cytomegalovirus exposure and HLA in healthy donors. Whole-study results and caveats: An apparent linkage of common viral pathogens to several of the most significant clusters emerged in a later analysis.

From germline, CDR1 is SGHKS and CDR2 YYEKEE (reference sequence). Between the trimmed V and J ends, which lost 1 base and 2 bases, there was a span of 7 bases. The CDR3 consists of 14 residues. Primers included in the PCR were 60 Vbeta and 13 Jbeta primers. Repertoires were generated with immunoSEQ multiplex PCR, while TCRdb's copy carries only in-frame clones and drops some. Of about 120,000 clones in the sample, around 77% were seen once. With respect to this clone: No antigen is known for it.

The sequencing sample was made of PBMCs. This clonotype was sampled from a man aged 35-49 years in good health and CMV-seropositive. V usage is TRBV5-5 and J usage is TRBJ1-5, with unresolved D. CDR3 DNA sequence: TGTGCCAGCAGCTTGTCACGGGGCAATCAGCCCCAGCATTTT. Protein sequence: CASSLSRGNQPQHF. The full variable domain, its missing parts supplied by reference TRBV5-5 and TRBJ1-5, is DAGVTQSPTHLIKTRGQQVTLRCSPISGHKSVSWYQQVLGQGPQFIFQYYEKEERGRGNFPDRFSARQFPNYSSELNVNALLLGDSALYLCASSLSRGNQPQHFGDGTRLSIL.